These 5 T cell receptor beta chains were sequenced from one sample in a study of Ad26.COV2.S vaccination and SARS-CoV-2 variants (dated by TCRdb to the early 2020s). Library creation used the immunoSEQ multiplex PCR assay. Held by TCRdb, this immuneACCESS table contains in-frame sequences only and omits some clones. Under half of the omission traces to an unresolved V gene where checked; the cause of the rest is unknown. For this sample the table gives fewer than 800,000 clones, of which more than 80% were detected only once. The leading ten clones occupy about 1.5% of the sample. In the paper's terms, the treatment or condition label means: some 19 received Ad26.COV2.S at low or high dose, single or two shots; about 5 received placebo; per-sample allocation not given. For vaccine and placebo recipients, the sequenced repertoires came from samples collected on day 63 after the first injection. Sequencing used peripheral blood, obtained in a trial of Ad26.COV2.S vaccine versus placebo. These receptors were obtained from a person between 18 and 65 years old who received the Ad26.COV2.S COVID-19 vaccine or a placebo.

This sequence joins TRBV24-1 and TRBJ2-1; 7 bases map to TRBD2. This CDR3 is 18 amino acids long. The germline CDR1 and CDR2 sequences are KGHDR and SFDVKD. V gave up 5 bases and J gave up 4 bases; unmatched junction bases: 16. The chain's CDR3 is CATSVEASGWPGYNEQFF. In DNA, the CDR3 is TGTGCCACCAGTGTTGAAGCTAGCGGCTGGCCGGGATACAATGAGCAGTTCTTC.

The rearrangement links TRBV19 to TRBJ1-5; D ambiguous. The V end was cut by 3 bases, the J end by 0 bases, with 12 bases between. The CDR3 is 16 amino acids. Germline CDR1 is LNHDA and CDR2 is SQIVND (reference sequence). CDR3 in DNA: TGTGCCAGTAGTATGTGGGCAGCCCTTAGCAATCAGCCCCAGCATTTT. It encodes CASSMWAALSNQPQHF.

The chain couples TRBV14 to TRBJ1-5; D gene ambiguous. V was cut by 6 bases and J by 0 bases, with 12 bases left in between. The CDR3 runs 15 residues. The germline V gene encodes CDR1 SGHDN and CDR2 FVKESK. Written as DNA, the CDR3 is TGTGCCAGCAGTCTCGGGCGGATTAGCAATCAGCCCCAGCATTTT. It specifies CASSLGRISNQPQHF.

The chain has TRBV3-1 (or the pseudogene TRBV3-2) and TRBJ1-2, with D possibly being TRBD1 (5 bases). The germline V gene encodes CDR1 LGHDT and CDR2 YNNKEL (reference sequence). Trimming shortened V by 0 bases and J by 4 bases, and 12 bases separated the two germline ends. The length of the CDR3 is 15 residues. The CDR3 region has the DNA TGTGCCAGCAGCCAAGAATTAGGGGCCCGCTATGGCTACACCTTC. Amino acids: CASSQELGARYGYTF.

This clone appeared once. The J gene is TRBJ2-5, the V gene TRBV29-1; tentative D call: TRBD2 (5 bases). Germline loops: CDR1 SQVTM, CDR2 ANQGSEA. The CDR3 is 15 amino acids. Trimming cost V 6 bases and J 0 bases, with 17 bases left between them. The CDR3 reads CSVLGRGWDQETQYF. CDR3 DNA sequence: TGCAGCGTCCTCGGTCGGGGATGGGACCAAGAGACCCAGTACTTC.